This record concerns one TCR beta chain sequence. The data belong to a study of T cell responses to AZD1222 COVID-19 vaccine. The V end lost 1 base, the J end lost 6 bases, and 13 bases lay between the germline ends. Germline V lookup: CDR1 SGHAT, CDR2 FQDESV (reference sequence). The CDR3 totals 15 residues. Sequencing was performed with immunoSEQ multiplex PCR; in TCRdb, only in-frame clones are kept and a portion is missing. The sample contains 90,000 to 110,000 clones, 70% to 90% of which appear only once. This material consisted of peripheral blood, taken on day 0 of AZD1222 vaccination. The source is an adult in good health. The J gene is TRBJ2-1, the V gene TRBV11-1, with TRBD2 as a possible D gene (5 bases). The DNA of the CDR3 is TGTGCCAGCAGCTTAGATCCTCGCGGGTCCAATGAGCAGTTCTTC. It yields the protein CASSLDPRGSNEQFF. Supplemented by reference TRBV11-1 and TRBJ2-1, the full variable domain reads EAEVAQSPRYKITEKSQAVAFWCDPISGHATLYWYRQILGQGPELLVQFQDESVVDDSQLPKDRFSAERLKGVDSTLKIQPAELGDSAMYLCASSLDPRGSNEQFFGPGTRLTVL.